The sequence of this T cell receptor beta chain was determined in a study of T cells in Graves' hyperthyroidism and ophthalmopathy. TCR beta CDR3 region amplification was performed from RNA transcripts. The study used the HTBI primer set for a first-round RT-PCR of the TCR CDR3. A single record per CDR3 protein comes from TCRdb applying MiXCR to the multiplex PCR reads. The sample lists about 410,000 distinct CDR3 sequences; about 14% were seen once. This clonotype was seen ten or more times. The sequenced sample was blood. The clonotype comes from a woman under 40 with Graves' ophthalmopathy.

CDR3 in amino acids: CSANAAGARSYEQYF. Written as DNA, the CDR3 is TGCAGCGCCAACGCAGCCGGGGCTCGCTCCTACGAGCAGTACTTC. V usage is TRBV29-1 and J usage is TRBJ2-7; D may correspond to TRBD1 or TRBD2 (5 bases each). Germline CDR1 SQVTM, CDR2 ANQGSEA. CDR3 length equals 15 residues. The V and J ends lost 7 bases and 0 bases respectively, with 19 bases between them.